The clone carrying this T cell receptor beta chain was observed a handful of times. Its antigen is not known. Unique molecular identifiers were used in preparing the TCRbeta library. Using its own MiXCR run on the PCR reads, TCRdb lists one record per CDR3 protein. The profile shows fewer than 700,000 distinct CDR3 sequences, about an eighth of them singletons. The sample originates from a study of T-cell reconstitution after alpha-beta-depleted transplantation in children. General study results and limits: Expanded graft clones, several hundred of them, were reportedly the source of alpha-beta T cells about two months after transplant. Some patients owed their high day-60 TCRbeta diversity to surviving recipient T cells and thymic progenitors. After one year, T-cell counts and TCRbeta diversity mostly came from new T cells.

This specimen consisted of PBMCs, mostly from graft donor cells, obtained 360 days after TCRalphabeta/CD19-depleted stem cell transplant. This receptor was obtained from a male patient younger than 18 who had a stem cell transplant for acute myeloid leukemia, so the T cells may come from the graft donor.

This chain's CDR3 is CSARPSTSGRAFFSYEQYF. The CDR3 region has the DNA TGCAGTGCTAGACCAAGTACTAGCGGGAGGGCCTTTTTCTCCTACGAGCAGTACTTC. This rearrangement joins TRBV20-1 to TRBJ2-7, with 13 bases matching TRBD2. This CDR3 has 19 amino acids. J lost 0 bases, V lost 2 bases, and 13 bases had no gene match. The germline CDR1 and CDR2 sequences are DFQATT and SNEGSKA (reference sequence).